This TCR beta chain was retrieved from a study of T cells in Graves' hyperthyroidism and ophthalmopathy. RNA transcripts yielded amplified TCR beta CDR3 regions. In the first-round RT-PCR of the TCR CDR3, the HTBI primer set was used. TCRdb re-derived calls from the multiplex PCR reads in MiXCR, one entry per CDR3 protein. The table lists fewer than 450,000 distinct CDR3 sequences, about 18% of them singletons. The germline V gene has CDR1 LNHDA and CDR2 SQIVND (reference sequence). CDR3 length: 14 residues. V was clipped by 1 base and J by 1 base, with 7 bases between them. J is TRBJ1-1 and V is TRBV19; D unclear. The source is a man between 18 and 35 years old with Graves' ophthalmopathy. The sample was blood. The CDR3: CASSIGWRNTEAFF. Written as DNA, the CDR3 is TGTGCCAGTAGTATAGGGTGGCGGAACACTGAAGCTTTCTTT.